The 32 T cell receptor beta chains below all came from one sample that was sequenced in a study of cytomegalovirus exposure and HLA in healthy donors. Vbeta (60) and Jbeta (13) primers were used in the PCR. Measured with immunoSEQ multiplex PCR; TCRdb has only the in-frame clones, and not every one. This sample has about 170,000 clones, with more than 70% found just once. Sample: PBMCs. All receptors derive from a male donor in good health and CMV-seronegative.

This CDR3 reads CASSPWREETQYF. The CDR3 coding sequence is TGTGCCAGCAGCCCGTGGCGGGAGGAGACCCAGTACTTC. J is TRBJ2-5 and V is TRBV27; 7 bases fit TRBD2. Germline lookup yields CDR1 MNHEY and CDR2 SMNVEV (reference sequence). Trimming at V came to 6 bases and at J to 5 bases, leaving 6 bases not matched to a gene. The CDR3 length is 13 residues.

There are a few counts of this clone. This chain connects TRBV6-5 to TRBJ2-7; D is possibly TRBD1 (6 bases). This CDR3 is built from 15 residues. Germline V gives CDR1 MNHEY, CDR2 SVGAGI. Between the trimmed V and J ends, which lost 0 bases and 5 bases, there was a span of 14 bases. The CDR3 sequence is CASSYSNEGVDEQYF. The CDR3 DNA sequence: TGTGCCAGCAGTTACTCGAATGAGGGGGTGGACGAGCAGTACTTC.

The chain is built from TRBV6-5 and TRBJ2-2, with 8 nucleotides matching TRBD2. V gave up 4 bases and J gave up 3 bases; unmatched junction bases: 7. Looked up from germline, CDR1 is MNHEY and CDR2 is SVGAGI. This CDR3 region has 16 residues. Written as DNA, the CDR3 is TGTGCCAGCAGTTTCTTCGGGGGACTAGACACCGGGGAGCTGTTTTTT. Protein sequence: CASSFFGGLDTGELFF.

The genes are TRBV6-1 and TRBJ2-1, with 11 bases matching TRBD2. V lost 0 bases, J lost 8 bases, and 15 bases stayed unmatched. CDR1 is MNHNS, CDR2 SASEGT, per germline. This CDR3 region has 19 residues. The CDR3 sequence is CASSEAGRVLAGGVYEQFF. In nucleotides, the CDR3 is TGTGCCAGCAGTGAAGCCGGACGGGTCTTAGCGGGAGGGGTTTATGAGCAGTTCTTC.

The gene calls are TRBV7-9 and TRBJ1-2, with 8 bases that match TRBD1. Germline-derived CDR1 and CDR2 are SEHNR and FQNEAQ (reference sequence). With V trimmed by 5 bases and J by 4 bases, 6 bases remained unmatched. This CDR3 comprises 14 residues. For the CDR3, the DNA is TGTGCCAGCAGCCTGACAGGGGTGGGCTATGGCTACACCTTC. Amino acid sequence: CASSLTGVGYGYTF.

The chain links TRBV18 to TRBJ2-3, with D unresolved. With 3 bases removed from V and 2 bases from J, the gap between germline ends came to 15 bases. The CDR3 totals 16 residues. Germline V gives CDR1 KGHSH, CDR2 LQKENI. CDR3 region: CASSPGVGVATDTQYF. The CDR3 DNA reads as TGTGCCAGCTCACCCGGAGTCGGCGTAGCCACAGATACGCAGTATTTT.

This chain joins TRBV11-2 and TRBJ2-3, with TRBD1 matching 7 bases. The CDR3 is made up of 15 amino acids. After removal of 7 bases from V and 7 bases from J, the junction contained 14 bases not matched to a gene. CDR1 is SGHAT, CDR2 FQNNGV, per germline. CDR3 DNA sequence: TGTGCCAGCACCCGAGGTGGTACAGGGGTGAATACGCAGTATTTT. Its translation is CASTRGGTGVNTQYF.

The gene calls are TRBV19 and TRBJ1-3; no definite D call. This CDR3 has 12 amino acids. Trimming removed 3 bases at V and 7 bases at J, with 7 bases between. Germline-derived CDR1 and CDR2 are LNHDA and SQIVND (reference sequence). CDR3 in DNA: TGTGCCAGTAGTATTCGCGGGAACACCATATATTTT. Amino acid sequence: CASSIRGNTIYF.

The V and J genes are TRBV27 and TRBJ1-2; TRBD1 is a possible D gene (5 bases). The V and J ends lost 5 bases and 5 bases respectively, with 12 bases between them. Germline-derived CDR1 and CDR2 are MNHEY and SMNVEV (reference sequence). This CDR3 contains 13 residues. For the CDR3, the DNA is TGTGCCAGCAGTCCTTTGGGGGGATATGGCTACACCTTC. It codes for CASSPLGGYGYTF.

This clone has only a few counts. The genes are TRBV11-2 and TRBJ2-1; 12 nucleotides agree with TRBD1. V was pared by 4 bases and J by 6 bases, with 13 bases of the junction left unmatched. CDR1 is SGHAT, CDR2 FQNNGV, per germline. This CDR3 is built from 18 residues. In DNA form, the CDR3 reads TGTGCCAGCAGCTACGGGACAGGGGGCTATAAAAATTCCAATGAGCAGTTCTTC. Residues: CASSYGTGGYKNSNEQFF.

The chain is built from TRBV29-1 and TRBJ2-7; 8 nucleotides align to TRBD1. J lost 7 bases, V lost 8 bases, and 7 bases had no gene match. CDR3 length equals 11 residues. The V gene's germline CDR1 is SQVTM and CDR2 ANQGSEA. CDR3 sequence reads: CSSGQGDEQYF. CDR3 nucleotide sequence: TGCAGCTCAGGACAGGGCGATGAGCAGTACTTC.

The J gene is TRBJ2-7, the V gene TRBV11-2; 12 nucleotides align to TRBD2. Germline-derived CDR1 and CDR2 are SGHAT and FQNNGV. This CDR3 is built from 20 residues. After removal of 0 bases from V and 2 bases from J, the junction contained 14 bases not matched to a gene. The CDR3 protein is CASSLDFWVELAGGTYEQYF. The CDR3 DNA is TGTGCCAGCAGCTTAGATTTTTGGGTTGAGCTAGCGGGAGGGACCTACGAGCAGTACTTC.

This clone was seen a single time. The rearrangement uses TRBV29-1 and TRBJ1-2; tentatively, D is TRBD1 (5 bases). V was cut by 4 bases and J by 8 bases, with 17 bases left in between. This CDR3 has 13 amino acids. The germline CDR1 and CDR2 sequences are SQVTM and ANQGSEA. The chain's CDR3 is CSVGGDAGEGYTF. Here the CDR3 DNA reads TGCAGCGTTGGGGGGGATGCGGGGGAAGGCTACACCTTC. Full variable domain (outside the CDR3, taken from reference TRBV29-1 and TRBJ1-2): SAVISQKPSRDICQRGTSLTIQCQVDSQVTMMFWYRQQPGQSLTLIATANQGSEATYESGFVIDKFPISRPNLTFSTLTVSNMSPEDSSIYLCSVGGDAGEGYTFGSGTRLTVV.

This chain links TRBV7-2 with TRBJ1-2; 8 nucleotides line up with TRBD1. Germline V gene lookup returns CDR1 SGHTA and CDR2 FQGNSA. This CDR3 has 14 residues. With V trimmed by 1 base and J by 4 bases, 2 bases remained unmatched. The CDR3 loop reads CASSLGQGIYGYTF. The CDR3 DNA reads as TGTGCCAGCAGCTTAGGACAGGGGATCTATGGCTACACCTTC.

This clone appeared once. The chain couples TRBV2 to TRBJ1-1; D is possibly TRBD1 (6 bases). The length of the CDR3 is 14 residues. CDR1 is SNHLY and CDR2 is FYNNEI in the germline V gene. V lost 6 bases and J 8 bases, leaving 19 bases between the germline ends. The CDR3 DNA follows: TGTGCCAGCAGACCAGAAGGGGGGGGCGTAGAAGCTTTCTTT. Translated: CASRPEGGGVEAFF.

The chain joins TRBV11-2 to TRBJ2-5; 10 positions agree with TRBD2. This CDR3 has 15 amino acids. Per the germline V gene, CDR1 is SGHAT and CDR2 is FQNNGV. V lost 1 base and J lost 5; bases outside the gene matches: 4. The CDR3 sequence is CASSLALAGYETQYF. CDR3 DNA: TGTGCCAGCAGCTTAGCACTAGCGGGATACGAGACCCAGTACTTC.

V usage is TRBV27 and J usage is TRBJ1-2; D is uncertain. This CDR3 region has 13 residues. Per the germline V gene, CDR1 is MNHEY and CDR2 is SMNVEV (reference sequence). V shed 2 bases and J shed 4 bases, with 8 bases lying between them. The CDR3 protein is CASSLRLPYGYTF. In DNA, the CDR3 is TGTGCCAGCAGTTTACGTCTCCCCTATGGCTACACCTTC.

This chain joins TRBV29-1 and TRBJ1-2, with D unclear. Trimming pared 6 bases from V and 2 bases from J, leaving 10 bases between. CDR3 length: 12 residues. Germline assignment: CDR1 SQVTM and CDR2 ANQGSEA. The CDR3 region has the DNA TGCAGCGTCCAAAAACAGAACTATGGCTACACCTTC. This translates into CSVQKQNYGYTF.

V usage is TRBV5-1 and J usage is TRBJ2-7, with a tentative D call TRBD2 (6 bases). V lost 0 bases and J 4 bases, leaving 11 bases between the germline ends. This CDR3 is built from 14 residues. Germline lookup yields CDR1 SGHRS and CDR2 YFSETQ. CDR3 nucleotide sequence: TGCGCCAGCAGCTTGGGGAGGGGTGGTTACGAGCAGTACTTC. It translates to CASSLGRGGYEQYF.

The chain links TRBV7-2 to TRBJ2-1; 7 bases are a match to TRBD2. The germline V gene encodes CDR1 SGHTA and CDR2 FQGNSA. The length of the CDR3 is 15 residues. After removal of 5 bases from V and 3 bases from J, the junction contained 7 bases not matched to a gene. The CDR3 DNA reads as TGTGCCAGCAGCCCCACAAGCGGGGACTACAATGAGCAGTTCTTC. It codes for CASSPTSGDYNEQFF.

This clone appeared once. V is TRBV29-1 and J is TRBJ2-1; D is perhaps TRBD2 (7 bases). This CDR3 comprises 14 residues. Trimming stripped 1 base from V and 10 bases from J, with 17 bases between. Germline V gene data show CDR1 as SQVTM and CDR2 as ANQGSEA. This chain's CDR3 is CSVEGGGGPREQFF. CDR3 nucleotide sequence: TGCAGCGTTGAAGGAGGGGGAGGGCCCCGGGAGCAGTTCTTC.

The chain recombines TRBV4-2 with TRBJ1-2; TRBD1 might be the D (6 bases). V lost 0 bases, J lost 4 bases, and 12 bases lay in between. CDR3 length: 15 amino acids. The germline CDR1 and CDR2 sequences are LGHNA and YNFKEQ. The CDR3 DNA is TGTGCCAGCAGCCAAGAACCAGGGGAACCCTATGGCTACACCTTC. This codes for CASSQEPGEPYGYTF.

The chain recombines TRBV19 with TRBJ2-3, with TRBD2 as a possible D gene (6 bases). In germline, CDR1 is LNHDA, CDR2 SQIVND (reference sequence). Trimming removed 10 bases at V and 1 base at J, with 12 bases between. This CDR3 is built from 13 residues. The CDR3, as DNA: TGTGCCACCGCCCCGGGGGGCACAGATACGCAGTATTTT. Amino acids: CATAPGGTDTQYF. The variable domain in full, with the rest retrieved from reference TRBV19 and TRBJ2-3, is DGGITQSPKYLFRKEGQNVTLSCEQNLNHDAMYWYRQDPGQGLRLIYYSQIVNDFQKGDIAEGYSVSREKKESFPLTVTSAQKNPTAFYLCATAPGGTDTQYFGPGTRLTVL.

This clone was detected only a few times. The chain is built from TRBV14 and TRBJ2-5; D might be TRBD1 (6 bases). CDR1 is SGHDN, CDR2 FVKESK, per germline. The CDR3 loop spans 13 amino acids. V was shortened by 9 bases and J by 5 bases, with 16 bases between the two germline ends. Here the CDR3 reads CASEQGLGETQYF. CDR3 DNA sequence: TGTGCCAGTGAGCAGGGGCTGGGGGAGACCCAGTACTTC. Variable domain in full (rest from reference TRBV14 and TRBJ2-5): EAGVTQFPSHSVIEKGQTVTLRCDPISGHDNLYWYRRVMGKEIKFLLHFVKESKQDESGMPNNRFLAERTGGTYSTLKVQPAELEDSGVYFCASEQGLGETQYFGPGTRLLVL.

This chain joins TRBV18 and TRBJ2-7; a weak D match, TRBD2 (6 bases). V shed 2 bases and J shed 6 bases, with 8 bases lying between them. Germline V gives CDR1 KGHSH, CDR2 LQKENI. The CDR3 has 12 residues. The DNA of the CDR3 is TGTGCCAGCTCACCAACTAGCCGCGAGCAGTACTTC. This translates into CASSPTSREQYF.

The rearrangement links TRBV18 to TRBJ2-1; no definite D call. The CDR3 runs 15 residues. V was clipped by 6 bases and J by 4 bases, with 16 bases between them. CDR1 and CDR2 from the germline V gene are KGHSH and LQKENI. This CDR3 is CASSETTAPYNEQFF. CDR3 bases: TGTGCCAGCTCCGAGACCACAGCTCCTTACAATGAGCAGTTCTTC.

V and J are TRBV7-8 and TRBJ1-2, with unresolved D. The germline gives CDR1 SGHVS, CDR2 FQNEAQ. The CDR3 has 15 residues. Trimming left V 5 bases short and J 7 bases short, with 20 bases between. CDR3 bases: TGTGCCAGCAGCGCTCCGCAATGGAAGGCGGGTGGCTACACCTTC. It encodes CASSAPQWKAGGYTF.

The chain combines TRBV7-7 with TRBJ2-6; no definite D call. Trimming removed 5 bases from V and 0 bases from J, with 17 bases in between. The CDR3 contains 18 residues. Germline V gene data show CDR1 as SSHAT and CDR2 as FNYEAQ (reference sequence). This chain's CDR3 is CASSPLPVSGSGANVLTF. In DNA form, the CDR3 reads TGTGCCAGCAGCCCCCTACCGGTCTCGGGCTCTGGGGCCAACGTCCTGACTTTC. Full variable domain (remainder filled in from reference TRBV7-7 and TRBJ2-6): GAGVSQSPRYKVTKRGQDVTLRCDPISSHATLYWYQQALGQGPEFLTYFNYEAQPDKSGLPSDRFSAERPEGSISTLTIQRTEQRDSAMYRCASSPLPVSGSGANVLTFGAGSRLTVL.

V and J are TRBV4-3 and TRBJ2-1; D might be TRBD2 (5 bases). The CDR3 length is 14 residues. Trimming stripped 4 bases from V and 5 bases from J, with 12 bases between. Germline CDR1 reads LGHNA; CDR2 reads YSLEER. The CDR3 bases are TGCGCCAGCAGCCCTTCCACGGGGAACAATGAGCAGTTCTTC. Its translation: CASSPSTGNNEQFF.

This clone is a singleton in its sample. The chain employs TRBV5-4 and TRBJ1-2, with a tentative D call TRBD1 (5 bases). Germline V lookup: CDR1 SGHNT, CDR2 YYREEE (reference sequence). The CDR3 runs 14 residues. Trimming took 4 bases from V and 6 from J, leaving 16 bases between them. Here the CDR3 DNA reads TGTGCCAGCAGCCGCGGGACTGACAGAGATGGCTACACCTTC. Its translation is CASSRGTDRDGYTF.

CDR3 region: CASRLRGRGSTEAFF. CDR3 sequence (DNA): TGTGCCAGCAGGCTAAGGGGCAGGGGATCCACTGAAGCTTTCTTT. The rearrangement uses TRBV28 and TRBJ1-1; D may be TRBD1 (6 bases). The ends were cut back, 6 bases at V and 4 bases at J, with 18 bases in the middle. Germline CDR1 reads MDHEN; CDR2 reads SYDVKM. This CDR3 has 15 residues.

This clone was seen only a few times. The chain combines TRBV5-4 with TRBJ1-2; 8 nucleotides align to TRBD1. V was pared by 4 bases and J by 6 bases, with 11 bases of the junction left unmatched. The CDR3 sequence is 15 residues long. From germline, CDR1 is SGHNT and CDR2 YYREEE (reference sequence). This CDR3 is CASSQTRTGWDGYTF. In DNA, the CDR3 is TGTGCCAGCAGCCAGACACGGACAGGGTGGGATGGCTACACCTTC. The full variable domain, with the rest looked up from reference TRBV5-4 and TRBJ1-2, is ETGVTQSPTHLIKTRGQQVTLRCSSQSGHNTVSWYQQALGQGPQFIFQYYREEENGRGNFPPRFSGLQFPNYSSELNVNALELDDSALYLCASSQTRTGWDGYTFGSGTRLTVV.